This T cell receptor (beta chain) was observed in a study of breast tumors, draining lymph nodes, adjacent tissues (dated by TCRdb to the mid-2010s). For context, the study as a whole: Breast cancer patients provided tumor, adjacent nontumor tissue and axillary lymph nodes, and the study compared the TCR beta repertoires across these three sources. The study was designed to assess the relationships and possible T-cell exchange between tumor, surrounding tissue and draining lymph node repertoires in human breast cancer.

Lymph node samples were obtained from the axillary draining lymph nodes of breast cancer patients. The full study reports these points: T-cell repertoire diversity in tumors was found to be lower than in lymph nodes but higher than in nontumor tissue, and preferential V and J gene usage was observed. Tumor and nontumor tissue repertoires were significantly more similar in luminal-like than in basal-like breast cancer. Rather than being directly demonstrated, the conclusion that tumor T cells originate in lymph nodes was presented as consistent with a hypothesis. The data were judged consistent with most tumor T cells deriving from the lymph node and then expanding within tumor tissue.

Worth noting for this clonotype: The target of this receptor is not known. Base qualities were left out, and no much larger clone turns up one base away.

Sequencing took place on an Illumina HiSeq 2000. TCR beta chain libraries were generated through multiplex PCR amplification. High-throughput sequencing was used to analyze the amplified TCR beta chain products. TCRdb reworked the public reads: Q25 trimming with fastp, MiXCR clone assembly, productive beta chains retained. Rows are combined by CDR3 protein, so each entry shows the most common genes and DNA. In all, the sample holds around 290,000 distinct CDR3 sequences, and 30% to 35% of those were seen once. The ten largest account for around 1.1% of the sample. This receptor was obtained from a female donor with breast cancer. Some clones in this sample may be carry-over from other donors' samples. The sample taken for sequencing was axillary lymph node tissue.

The nucleotides read TGTGCCAGCAGTGAGCCTAGCTGGACCCAGTACTTC. Its protein product is CASSEPSWTQYF. Recombination connected TRBV6-1 to TRBJ2-5; TRBD2 is possibly the D segment (5 matching bases). From cysteine to phenylalanine, the CDR3 is 12 amino acids long. Only the CDR3 DNA is retained, 36 bases long and in frame from the first base. The V and J ends are trimmed by 3 bases and 7 bases, leaving 9 bases between them. CDR1 and CDR2 (MNHNS, SASEGT) derive from the germline V gene.